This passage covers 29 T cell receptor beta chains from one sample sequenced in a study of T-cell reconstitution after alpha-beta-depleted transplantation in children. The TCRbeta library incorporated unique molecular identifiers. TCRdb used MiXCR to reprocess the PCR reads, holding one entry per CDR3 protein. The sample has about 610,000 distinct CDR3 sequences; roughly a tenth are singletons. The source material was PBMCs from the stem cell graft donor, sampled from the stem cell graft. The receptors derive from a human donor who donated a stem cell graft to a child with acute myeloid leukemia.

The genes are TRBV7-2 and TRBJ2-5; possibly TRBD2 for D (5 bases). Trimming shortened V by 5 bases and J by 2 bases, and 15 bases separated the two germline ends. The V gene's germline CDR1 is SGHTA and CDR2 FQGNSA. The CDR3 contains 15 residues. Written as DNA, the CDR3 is TGTGCCAGCAGCGTACAAGCGGTTTCACAAGAGACCCAGTACTTC. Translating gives CASSVQAVSQETQYF.

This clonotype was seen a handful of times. The chain's CDR3 is CASSLIAGGPGNEQFF. CDR3 in DNA: TGTGCCAGCAGTTTGATAGCGGGAGGGCCTGGAAATGAGCAGTTCTTC. The rearrangement uses TRBV12-3 or TRBV12-4 and TRBJ2-1, with 11 bases fitting TRBD2. This CDR3 has 16 amino acids. Unmatched junction bases numbered 8, after V lost 3 bases and J lost 7 bases.

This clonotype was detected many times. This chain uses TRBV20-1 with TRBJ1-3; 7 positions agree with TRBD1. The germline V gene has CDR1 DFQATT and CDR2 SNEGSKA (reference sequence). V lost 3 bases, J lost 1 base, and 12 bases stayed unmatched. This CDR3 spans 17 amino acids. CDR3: CSASILQGGRSGNTIYF. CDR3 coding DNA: TGCAGTGCTAGCATACTCCAGGGGGGAAGGTCTGGAAACACCATATATTTT.

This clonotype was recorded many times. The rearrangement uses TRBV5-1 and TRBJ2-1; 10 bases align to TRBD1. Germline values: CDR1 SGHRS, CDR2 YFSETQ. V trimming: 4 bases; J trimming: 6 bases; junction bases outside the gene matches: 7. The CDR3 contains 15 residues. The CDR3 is CASSPPGQGINEQFF. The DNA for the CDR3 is TGCGCCAGCAGCCCGCCGGGACAGGGGATCAATGAGCAGTTCTTC. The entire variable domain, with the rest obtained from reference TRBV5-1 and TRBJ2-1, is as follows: KAGVTQTPRYLIKTRGQQVTLSCSPISGHRSVSWYQQTPGQGLQFLFEYFSETQRNKGNFPGRFSGRQFSNSRSEMNVSTLELGDSALYLCASSPPGQGINEQFFGPGTRLTVL.

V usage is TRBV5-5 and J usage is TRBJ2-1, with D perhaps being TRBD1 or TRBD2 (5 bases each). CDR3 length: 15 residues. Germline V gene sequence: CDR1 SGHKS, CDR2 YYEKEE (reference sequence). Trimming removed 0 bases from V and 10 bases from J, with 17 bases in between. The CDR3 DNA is TGTGCCAGCAGCTTGGGGGGGACGGTACAATACGAGCAGTTCTTC. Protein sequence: CASSLGGTVQYEQFF.

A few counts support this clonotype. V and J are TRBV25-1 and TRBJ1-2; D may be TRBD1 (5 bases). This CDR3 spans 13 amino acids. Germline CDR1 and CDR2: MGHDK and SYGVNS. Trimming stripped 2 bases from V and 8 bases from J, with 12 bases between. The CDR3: CASSEATDGGYTF. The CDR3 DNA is TGTGCCAGCAGTGAAGCGACAGACGGGGGCTACACCTTC.

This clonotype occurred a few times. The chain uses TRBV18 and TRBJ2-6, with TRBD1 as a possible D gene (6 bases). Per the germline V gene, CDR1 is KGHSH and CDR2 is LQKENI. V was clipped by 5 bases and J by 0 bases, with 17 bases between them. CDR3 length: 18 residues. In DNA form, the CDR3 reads TGTGCCAGCTCATCGACGACAGGAGTCCACTCTGGGGCCAACGTCCTGACTTTC. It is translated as CASSSTTGVHSGANVLTF.

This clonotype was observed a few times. The CDR3 loop is CSASDSGVLHEQYF. The CDR3 DNA is TGCAGTGCTAGCGATTCGGGAGTACTGCACGAGCAGTACTTC. The rearrangement joins TRBV20-1 to TRBJ2-7, with a tentative D call TRBD2 (6 bases). The length of the CDR3 is 14 residues. Trimming removed 3 bases at V and 5 bases at J, with 17 bases between. Germline values: CDR1 DFQATT, CDR2 SNEGSKA (reference sequence).

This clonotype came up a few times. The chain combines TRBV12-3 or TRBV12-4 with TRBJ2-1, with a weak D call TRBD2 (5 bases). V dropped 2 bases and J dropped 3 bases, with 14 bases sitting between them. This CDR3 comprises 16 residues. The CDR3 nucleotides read TGTGCCAGCAGTTTACTGCTAGCCGGTGGCTACAATGAGCAGTTCTTC. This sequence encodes CASSLLLAGGYNEQFF.

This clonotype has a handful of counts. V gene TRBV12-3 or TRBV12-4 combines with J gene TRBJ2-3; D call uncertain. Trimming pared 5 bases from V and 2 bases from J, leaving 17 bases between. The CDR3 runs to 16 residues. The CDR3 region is CASSPLGRFYTDTQYF. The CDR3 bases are TGTGCCAGCAGTCCCCTGGGCAGGTTCTACACAGATACGCAGTATTTT.

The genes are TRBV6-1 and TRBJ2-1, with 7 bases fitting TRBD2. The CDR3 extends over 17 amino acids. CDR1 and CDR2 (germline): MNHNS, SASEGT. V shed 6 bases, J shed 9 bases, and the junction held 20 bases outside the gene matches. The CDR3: CASRSPPGGGRFGEQFF. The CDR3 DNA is TGTGCCAGCAGGTCCCCTCCAGGCGGGGGAAGGTTCGGTGAGCAGTTCTTC.

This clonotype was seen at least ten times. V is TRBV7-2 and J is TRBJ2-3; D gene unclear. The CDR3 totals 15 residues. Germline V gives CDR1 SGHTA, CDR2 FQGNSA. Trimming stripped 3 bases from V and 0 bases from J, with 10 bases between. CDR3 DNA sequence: TGTGCCAGCAGCTTTAGACCGTCTAGCACAGATACGCAGTATTTT. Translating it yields CASSFRPSSTDTQYF. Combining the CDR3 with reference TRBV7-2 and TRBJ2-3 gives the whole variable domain GAGVSQSPSNKVTEKGKDVELRCDPISGHTALYWYRQSLGQGLEFLIYFQGNSAPDKSGLPSDRFSAERTGGSVSTLTIQRTQQEDSAVYLCASSFRPSSTDTQYFGPGTRLTVL.

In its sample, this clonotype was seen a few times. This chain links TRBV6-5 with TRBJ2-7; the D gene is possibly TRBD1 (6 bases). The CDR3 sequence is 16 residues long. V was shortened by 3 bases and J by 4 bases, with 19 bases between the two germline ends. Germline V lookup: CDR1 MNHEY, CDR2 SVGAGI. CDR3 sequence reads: CASSYRPRGQQYEQYF. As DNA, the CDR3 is TGTGCCAGCAGTTATCGCCCAAGAGGACAGCAATACGAGCAGTACTTC.

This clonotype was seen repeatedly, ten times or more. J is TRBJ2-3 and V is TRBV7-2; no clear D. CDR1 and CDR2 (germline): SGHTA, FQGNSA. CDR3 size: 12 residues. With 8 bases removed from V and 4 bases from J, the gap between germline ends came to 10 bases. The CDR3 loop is CASSPQADTQYF. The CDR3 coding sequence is TGTGCCAGCTCACCTCAAGCAGATACGCAGTATTTT.

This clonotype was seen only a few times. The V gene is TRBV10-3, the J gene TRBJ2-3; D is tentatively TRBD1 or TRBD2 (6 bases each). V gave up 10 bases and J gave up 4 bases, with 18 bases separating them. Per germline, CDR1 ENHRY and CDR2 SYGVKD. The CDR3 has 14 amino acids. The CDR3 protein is CATAGRGESDTQYF. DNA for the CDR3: TGTGCCACCGCGGGAAGGGGGGAATCAGATACGCAGTATTTT.

CDR3 sequence reads: CASSYYVPSSYNEQFF. The DNA for the CDR3 is TGTGCCAGCAGTTACTATGTCCCAAGCTCCTACAATGAGCAGTTCTTC. The chain links TRBV6-2 or TRBV6-3 to TRBJ2-1; D is unresolved. V lost 1 base to trimming and J lost 0 bases, with 10 bases between them. This CDR3 is 16 amino acids long. The germline CDR1 and CDR2 sequences are MNHEY and SVGEGT.

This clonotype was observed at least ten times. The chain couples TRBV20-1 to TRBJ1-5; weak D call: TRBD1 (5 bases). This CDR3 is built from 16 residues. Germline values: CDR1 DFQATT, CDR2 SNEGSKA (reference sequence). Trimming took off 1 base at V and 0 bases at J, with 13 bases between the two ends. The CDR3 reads CSARVRTRVSNQPQHF. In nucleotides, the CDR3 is TGCAGTGCTAGAGTTCGGACCAGGGTTAGCAATCAGCCCCAGCATTTT.

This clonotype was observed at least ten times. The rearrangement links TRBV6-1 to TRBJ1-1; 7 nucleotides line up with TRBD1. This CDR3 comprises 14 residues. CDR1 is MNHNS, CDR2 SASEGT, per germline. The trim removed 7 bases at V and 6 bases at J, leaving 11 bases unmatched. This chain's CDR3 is CASTAFDRVSEAFF. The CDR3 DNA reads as TGTGCCAGCACCGCCTTCGACAGGGTGTCTGAAGCTTTCTTT.

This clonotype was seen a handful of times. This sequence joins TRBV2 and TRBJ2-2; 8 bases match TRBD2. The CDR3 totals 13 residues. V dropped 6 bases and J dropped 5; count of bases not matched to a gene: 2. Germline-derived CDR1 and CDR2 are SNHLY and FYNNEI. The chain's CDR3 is CASRVAGTGELFF. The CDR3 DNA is TGTGCCAGCAGGGTAGCGGGAACCGGGGAGCTGTTTTTT. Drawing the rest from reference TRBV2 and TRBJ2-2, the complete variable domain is EPEVTQTPSHQVTQMGQEVILRCVPISNHLYFYWYRQILGQKVEFLVSFYNNEISEKSEIFDDQFSVERPDGSNFTLKIRSTKLEDSAMYFCASRVAGTGELFFGEGSRLTVL.

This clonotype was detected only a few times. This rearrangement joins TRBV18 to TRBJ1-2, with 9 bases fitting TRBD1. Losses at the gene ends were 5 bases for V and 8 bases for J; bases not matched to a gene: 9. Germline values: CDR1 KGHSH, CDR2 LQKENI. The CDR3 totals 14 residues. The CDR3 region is CASSSGTGSKGYTF. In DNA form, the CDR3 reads TGTGCCAGCTCATCCGGGACAGGGTCGAAAGGCTACACCTTC. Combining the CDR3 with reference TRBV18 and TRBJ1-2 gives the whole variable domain NAGVMQNPRHLVRRRGQEARLRCSPMKGHSHVYWYRQLPEEGLKFMVYLQKENIIDESGMPKERFSAEFPKEGPSILRIQQVVRGDSAAYFCASSSGTGSKGYTFGSGTRLTVV.

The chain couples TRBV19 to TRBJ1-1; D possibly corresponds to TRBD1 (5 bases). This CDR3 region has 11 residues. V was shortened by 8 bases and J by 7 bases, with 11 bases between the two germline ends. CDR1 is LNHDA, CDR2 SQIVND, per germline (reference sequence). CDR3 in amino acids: CASRGGYEAFF. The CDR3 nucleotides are TGTGCCAGTCGCGGGGGGTATGAAGCTTTCTTT.

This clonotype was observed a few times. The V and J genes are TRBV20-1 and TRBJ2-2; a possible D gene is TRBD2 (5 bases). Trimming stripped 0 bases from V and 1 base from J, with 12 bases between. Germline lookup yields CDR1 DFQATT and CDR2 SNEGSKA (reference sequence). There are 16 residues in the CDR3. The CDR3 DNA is TGCAGTGCTAGAGAAGGAGGACCTCTGAACACCGGGGAGCTGTTTTTT. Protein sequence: CSAREGGPLNTGELFF.

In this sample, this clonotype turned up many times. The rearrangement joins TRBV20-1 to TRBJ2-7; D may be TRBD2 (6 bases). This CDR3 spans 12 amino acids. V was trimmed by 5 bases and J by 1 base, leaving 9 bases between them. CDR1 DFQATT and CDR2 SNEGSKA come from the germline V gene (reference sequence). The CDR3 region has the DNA TGCAGTGCTCCGGGACTTTCCTACGAGCAGTACTTC. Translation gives CSAPGLSYEQYF.

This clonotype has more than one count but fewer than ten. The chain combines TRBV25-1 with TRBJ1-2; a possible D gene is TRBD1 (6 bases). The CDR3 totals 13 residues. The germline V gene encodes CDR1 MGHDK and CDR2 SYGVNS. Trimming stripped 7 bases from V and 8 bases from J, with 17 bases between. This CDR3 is CASKVAGEKGYTF. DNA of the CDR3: TGTGCCAGCAAAGTAGCAGGGGAGAAGGGCTACACCTTC.

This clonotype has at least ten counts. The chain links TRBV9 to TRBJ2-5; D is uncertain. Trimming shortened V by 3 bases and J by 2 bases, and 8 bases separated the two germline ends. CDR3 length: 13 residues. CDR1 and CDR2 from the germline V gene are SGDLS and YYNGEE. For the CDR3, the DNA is TGTGCCAGCAGCGGAACAGTTCAAGAGACCCAGTACTTC. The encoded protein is CASSGTVQETQYF. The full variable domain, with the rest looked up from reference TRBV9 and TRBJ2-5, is DSGVTQTPKHLITATGQRVTLRCSPRSGDLSVYWYQQSLDQGLQFLIQYYNGEERAKGNILERFSAQQFPDLHSELNLSSLELGDSALYFCASSGTVQETQYFGPGTRLLVL.

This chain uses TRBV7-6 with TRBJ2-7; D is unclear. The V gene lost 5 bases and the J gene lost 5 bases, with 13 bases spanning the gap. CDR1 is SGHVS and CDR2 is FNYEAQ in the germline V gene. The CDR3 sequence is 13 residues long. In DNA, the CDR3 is TGTGCCAGCAGCCCCACCGGGCGGCACGAGCAGTACTTC. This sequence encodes CASSPTGRHEQYF.

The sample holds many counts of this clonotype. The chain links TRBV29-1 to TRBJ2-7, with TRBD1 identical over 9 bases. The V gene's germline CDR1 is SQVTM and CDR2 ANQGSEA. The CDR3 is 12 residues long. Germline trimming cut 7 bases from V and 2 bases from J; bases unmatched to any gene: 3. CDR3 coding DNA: TGCAGCGGGGGACAGGGAGCCTACGAGCAGTACTTC. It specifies CSGGQGAYEQYF.

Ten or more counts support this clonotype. The CDR3 loop reads CSARRRQRSSYEQYF. In DNA form, the CDR3 reads TGCAGTGCTAGGCGCCGCCAGCGGAGCTCCTACGAGCAGTACTTC. V is TRBV20-1 and J is TRBJ2-7, with TRBD2 as a possible D gene (5 bases). Germline V CDR1 and CDR2: DFQATT, SNEGSKA (reference sequence). Deletions cut 3 bases from V and 0 bases from J, with 15 bases between. The CDR3 extends over 15 amino acids.

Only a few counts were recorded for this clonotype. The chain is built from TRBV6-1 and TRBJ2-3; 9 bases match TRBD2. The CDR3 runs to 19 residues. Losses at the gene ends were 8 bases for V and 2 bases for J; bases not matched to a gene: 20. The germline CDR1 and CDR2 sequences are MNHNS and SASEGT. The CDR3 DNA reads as TGTGCCAGCTCCAGCCCCAGCAGTGTGAGCGGGAGGCCCACAGATACGCAGTATTTT. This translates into CASSSPSSVSGRPTDTQYF.